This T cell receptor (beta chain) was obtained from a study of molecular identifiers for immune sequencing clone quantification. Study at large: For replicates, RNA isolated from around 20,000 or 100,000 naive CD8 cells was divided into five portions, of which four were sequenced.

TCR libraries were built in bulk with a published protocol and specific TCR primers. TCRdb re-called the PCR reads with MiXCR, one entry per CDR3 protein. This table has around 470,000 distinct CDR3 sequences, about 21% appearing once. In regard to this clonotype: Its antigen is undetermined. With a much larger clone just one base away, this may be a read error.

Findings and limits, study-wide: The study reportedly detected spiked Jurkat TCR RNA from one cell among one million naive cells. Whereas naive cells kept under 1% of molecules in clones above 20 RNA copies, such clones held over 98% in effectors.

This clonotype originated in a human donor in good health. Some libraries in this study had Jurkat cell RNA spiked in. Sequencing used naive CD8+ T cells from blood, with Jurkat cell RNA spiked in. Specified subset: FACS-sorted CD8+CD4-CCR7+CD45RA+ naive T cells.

The CDR3, as DNA: TGTGCCAGCAGCCGGAGGGCTAGTTCTTACGAGCAGTACTTC. Its translation is CASSRRASSYEQYF. The rearrangement uses TRBV14 and TRBJ2-7, with D perhaps TRBD2 (6 bases). This CDR3 contains 14 residues. Trimming pared 4 bases from V and 4 bases from J, leaving 14 bases between. CDR1 and CDR2 (germline): SGHDN, FVKESK.